The sequence of this T cell receptor beta chain was determined in a study of spatial heterogeneity in lung cancer. The sample's time point: sample taken at primary tumor resection. The donors comprised about 65 untreated early-stage non-small cell lung cancer patients. Notes on this clonotype: Its specificity is not known.

Trimming removed 0 bases at V and 9 bases at J, with 13 bases between. This CDR3 comprises 14 residues. Germline lookup yields CDR1 SGHRS and CDR2 YFSETQ. TCRdb redid the calling of the 5' RACE reads with MiXCR, one entry per CDR3 protein. The table records 5,000 or so distinct CDR3 sequences, roughly 12% of them present only once. Notes on the study in general: Counts of expanded intratumoral alpha and beta TCRs tracked tumor mutation counts.

The sequence was obtained from a male donor with early-stage non-small cell lung cancer. J is TRBJ2-1 and V is TRBV5-1; tentatively, D is TRBD1 or TRBD2 (5 bases each). Sequenced here: lung tumor tissue, sampled at surgery. The DNA of the CDR3 is TGCGCCAGCAGCTTGGAGTCGGCAGGGAGTGAGCAGTTCTTC. It codes for CASSLESAGSEQFF.